The clone carrying this T cell receptor (beta chain) appeared once. Antigen unknown. The data derive from a study of cytomegalovirus exposure and HLA in healthy donors. For the study at large: An earlier analysis found 110 million or so unique TCR beta sequences from roughly 170 million T cells.

The PCR employed 60 Vbeta primers together with 13 Jbeta primers. Original data processing: Unique TCR beta chains totaled about 78 million in a later count, with roughly 10 million of them shared. Only in-frame clones appear in the TCRdb table, and some are missing; sequencing was by immunoSEQ multiplex PCR. V, J and clone size derive from that table, while D and trimming were established from the DNA sequence. Of 160,000 or so clones in the sample, more than 65% were seen once. All the people who gave samples were healthy bone marrow donors. The ends lost 4 bases at V and 4 bases at J; junction bases unmatched: 9. CDR3 size: 17 residues. Germline values: CDR1 SEHNR, CDR2 FQNEAQ (reference sequence). General study results and limits: The authors confirmed in vitro that a few CMV-associated chains were specific for CMV antigens.

This clonotype originated in a man aged 18 to 30 in good health and CMV-seropositive. Sequenced input: PBMCs. This chain uses TRBV7-9 with TRBJ2-3; TRBD2 agrees at 12 bases. The CDR3 region has the DNA TGTGCCAGCAGCTCACTACTGACTAGCGGGAGTGCAGATACGCAGTATTTT. Encoded protein: CASSSLLTSGSADTQYF. The whole variable domain, filled in from reference TRBV7-9 and TRBJ2-3, reads DTGVSQNPRHKITKRGQNVTFRCDPISEHNRLYWYRQTLGQGPEFLTYFQNEAQLEKSRLLSDRFSAERPKGSFSTLEIQRTEQGDSAMYLCASSSLLTSGSADTQYFGPGTRLTVL.